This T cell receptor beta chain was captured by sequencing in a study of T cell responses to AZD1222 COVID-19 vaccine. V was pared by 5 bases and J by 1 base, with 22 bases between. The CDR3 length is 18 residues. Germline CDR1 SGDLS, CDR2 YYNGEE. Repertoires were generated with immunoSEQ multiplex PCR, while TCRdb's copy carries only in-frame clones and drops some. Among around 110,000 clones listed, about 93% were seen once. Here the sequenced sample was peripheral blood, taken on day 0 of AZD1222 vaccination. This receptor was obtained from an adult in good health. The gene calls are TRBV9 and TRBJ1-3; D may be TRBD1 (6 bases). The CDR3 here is CASSGGGGGNPSGNTIYF. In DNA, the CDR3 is TGTGCCAGCAGTGGGGGCGGTGGGGGTAACCCATCTGGAAACACCATATATTTT.